Below are 26 T cell receptor beta chains sequenced from a single sample in a study of blood T cells in healthy people across ages. Next came a second PCR, run for roughly 6 to 11 cycles, which used a sample-barcoded 5' primer along with a J-beta primer mix. TCRdb re-analysed the 5' RACE reads in MiXCR, keeping a single row per CDR3 protein. The table records fewer than 700,000 distinct CDR3 sequences, roughly 41% of them present only once. Material: blood. The receptors were gathered from an elderly man in good health.

The rearrangement uses TRBV20-1 and TRBJ2-1; TRBD2 aligns across 10 bases. CDR3 length equals 17 residues. The germline V gene encodes CDR1 DFQATT and CDR2 SNEGSKA (reference sequence). V shed 2 bases and J 2 bases; nucleotides not matched to a gene: 9. The CDR3 is CSARSLAGGGPYNEQFF. The CDR3 coding sequence is TGCAGTGCTAGATCATTAGCGGGGGGAGGTCCCTACAATGAGCAGTTCTTC.

The rearrangement uses TRBV2 and TRBJ1-1; D is perhaps TRBD1 (5 bases). V was pared by 9 bases and J by 11 bases, with 19 bases between. Germline CDR1 SNHLY, CDR2 FYNNEI. CDR3 length: 12 amino acids. In DNA form, the CDR3 reads TGTGCCAGTACCGGGACCCAGGAGGTGGCTTTCTTT. Translation gives CASTGTQEVAFF.

This clonotype was seen a few times. This rearrangement joins TRBV28 to TRBJ2-4; 7 bases are shared with TRBD2. The V segment lost 6 bases and the J segment 4 bases; nucleotides outside the gene matches: 9. The CDR3 sequence is 15 residues long. Germline loops: CDR1 MDHEN, CDR2 SYDVKM. The CDR3 sequence: CASRGGSGEKNIQYF. CDR3 DNA: TGTGCCAGCAGGGGGGGGAGCGGAGAGAAAAACATTCAGTACTTC.

This clonotype was found a few times. The chain joins TRBV20-1 to TRBJ2-7; tentatively, D is TRBD2 (6 bases). This CDR3 has 14 amino acids. V was trimmed by 1 base and J by 2 bases, leaving 12 bases between them. Germline-derived CDR1 and CDR2 are DFQATT and SNEGSKA (reference sequence). CDR3 region: CSARGTTGPYEQYF. CDR3 DNA sequence: TGCAGTGCTAGAGGGACTACCGGTCCCTACGAGCAGTACTTC.

The genes are TRBV5-1 and TRBJ2-3; D tentatively fits TRBD1 or TRBD2 (5 bases each). V was shortened by 4 bases and J by 1 base, with 13 bases between the two germline ends. Germline-derived CDR1 and CDR2 are SGHRS and YFSETQ. This CDR3 is 15 amino acids long. This chain's CDR3 is CASSGTGGGTDTQYF. DNA for the CDR3: TGCGCCAGCAGCGGGACCGGTGGGGGCACAGATACGCAGTATTTT.

This chain uses TRBV7-2 with TRBJ1-1, with a weak D call TRBD1 (5 bases). The V gene's germline CDR1 is SGHTA and CDR2 FQGNSA. The CDR3 length is 13 residues. V shed 7 bases and J shed 0 bases, with 9 bases lying between them. This CDR3 reads CASTRQMNTEAFF. CDR3 in DNA: TGTGCCAGCACCAGACAGATGAACACTGAAGCTTTCTTT.

In this sample, this clonotype turned up a few times. The chain carries TRBV9 and TRBJ2-5; possibly TRBD1 for D (6 bases). The germline V gene encodes CDR1 SGDLS and CDR2 YYNGEE. The ends were cut back, 3 bases at V and 1 base at J, with 10 bases in the middle. The length of the CDR3 is 14 residues. In nucleotides, the CDR3 is TGTGCCAGCAGCGACCAGGGGTCCCAAGAGACCCAGTACTTC. Translated: CASSDQGSQETQYF.

The CDR3 loop is CASSSSGSGGIYGYTF. DNA of the CDR3: TGTGCCAGCAGCTCCAGCGGTTCAGGGGGGATCTATGGCTACACCTTC. V is TRBV7-9 and J is TRBJ1-2; TRBD1 aligns across 7 bases. Per the germline V gene, CDR1 is SEHNR and CDR2 is FQNEAQ (reference sequence). V lost 4 bases and J lost 4; bases outside the gene matches: 12. The CDR3 loop spans 16 amino acids. Combining the CDR3 with reference TRBV7-9 and TRBJ1-2 gives the whole variable domain DTGVSQNPRHKITKRGQNVTFRCDPISEHNRLYWYRQTLGQGPEFLTYFQNEAQLEKSRLLSDRFSAERPKGSFSTLEIQRTEQGDSAMYLCASSSSGSGGIYGYTFGSGTRLTVV.

Only a few counts were recorded for this clonotype. The genes are TRBV14 and TRBJ2-7, with a tentative D call TRBD1 (6 bases). There are 14 residues in the CDR3. V lost 6 bases, J lost 7 bases, and 19 bases lay in between. Germline lookup yields CDR1 SGHDN and CDR2 FVKESK. This chain's CDR3 is CASSQNQGPGEQYF. Written as DNA, the CDR3 is TGTGCCAGCAGTCAGAACCAGGGGCCGGGGGAGCAGTACTTC.

V usage is TRBV4-1 and J usage is TRBJ2-1, with a tentative D call TRBD2 (5 bases). The end of the DNA is better explained by TRBJ2-7, so the J call may be wrong. This CDR3 spans 16 amino acids. From germline, CDR1 is MGHRA and CDR2 YSYEKL. The CDR3 nucleotides read TGCGCCAGCAGCCAAGAAGCCGGGGTCTCCTACAATGAGCAGTACTTC. Amino acid sequence: CASSQEAGVSYNEQYF.

This clonotype was seen more than once but under ten times. V usage is TRBV6-2 or TRBV6-3 and J usage is TRBJ1-1; possibly TRBD1 for D (5 bases). V gave up 6 bases and J gave up 7 bases, with 12 bases separating them. In germline, CDR1 is MNHEY, CDR2 SVGEGT. CDR3 size: 12 residues. As DNA, the CDR3 is TGTGCCAGCAGCCTTGGGGGGTTTGAAGCTTTCTTT. It specifies CASSLGGFEAFF.

This clonotype was counted a few times. This sequence joins TRBV5-6 and TRBJ1-2, with D perhaps matching TRBD1 (5 bases). The CDR3 is 15 residues long. V lost 4 bases, J lost 1 base, and 14 bases lay in between. CDR1 SGHDT and CDR2 YYEEEE come from the germline V gene. CDR3 sequence: CASSPAGVVNYGYTF. CDR3 nucleotide sequence: TGTGCCAGCAGCCCGGCGGGGGTAGTTAACTATGGCTACACCTTC.

The V call is TRBV24-1, the J call TRBJ2-1; 12 bases align to TRBD2. The germline gives CDR1 KGHDR, CDR2 SFDVKD. CDR3 size: 13 residues. The V segment lost 5 bases and the J segment 15 bases; nucleotides outside the gene matches: 7. CDR3 in DNA: TGTGCCACCAGTGGCCAGACTAGCGGGAGCCCGTTCTTC. Amino acid sequence: CATSGQTSGSPFF.

This clonotype came up a few times. CDR3 sequence (DNA): TGTGCCACCAGCCCTCGGACAGGGACCTACGAGCAGTACTTC. It codes for CATSPRTGTYEQYF. The chain combines TRBV15 with TRBJ2-7; 8 positions match TRBD1. J gave up 2 bases and V 5 bases, and 5 bases lay outside the gene matches. CDR1 is LNHNV and CDR2 is YYDKDF in the germline V gene (reference sequence). CDR3 size: 14 residues.

This clonotype occurred a few times. The V call is TRBV9, the J call TRBJ2-3, with TRBD2 matching 7 bases. The CDR3 sequence is 16 residues long. V dropped 0 bases and J dropped 4; count of bases not matched to a gene: 8. Germline CDR1 reads SGDLS; CDR2 reads YYNGEE. CDR3 residues: CASSVAAGEVSDTQYF. CDR3 bases: TGTGCCAGCAGCGTAGCTGCGGGAGAGGTCTCAGATACGCAGTATTTT. Combining the CDR3 with reference TRBV9 and TRBJ2-3 gives the whole variable domain DSGVTQTPKHLITATGQRVTLRCSPRSGDLSVYWYQQSLDQGLQFLIQYYNGEERAKGNILERFSAQQFPDLHSELNLSSLELGDSALYFCASSVAAGEVSDTQYFGPGTRLTVL.

CDR3 nucleotides: TGCAGTGCTAGAGATGACGGGACAGGAGGGCAAGAGACCCAGTACTTC. Encoded protein: CSARDDGTGGQETQYF. This rearrangement joins TRBV20-1 to TRBJ2-5, with 8 bases lining up with TRBD1. This CDR3 contains 16 residues. V lost 0 bases, J lost 2 bases, and 8 bases stayed unmatched. CDR1 and CDR2 (germline): DFQATT, SNEGSKA (reference sequence).

This clonotype was seen a few times. The chain uses TRBV20-1 and TRBJ2-5, with TRBD1 matching 7 bases. Germline values: CDR1 DFQATT, CDR2 SNEGSKA (reference sequence). V lost 1 base to trimming and J lost 1 base; unmatched junction nucleotides: 6. CDR3 size: 15 residues. The CDR3 coding sequence is TGCAGTGCTAGAGGGAGAGGACAGGTCCAAGAGACCCAGTACTTC. Its translation is CSARGRGQVQETQYF.

The chain joins TRBV6-6 to TRBJ2-7; 8 bases match TRBD1. V shed 6 bases, J shed 7 bases, and the junction held 11 bases outside the gene matches. CDR1 and CDR2 from the germline V gene are MNHNY and SVGAGI (reference sequence). CDR3 length equals 14 residues. CDR3 bases: TGTGCCAGCAGCCTGGGACAGGCCCCAGGGGAGCAGTACTTC. This encodes CASSLGQAPGEQYF.

This sequence joins TRBV4-2 and TRBJ2-3, with 8 bases fitting TRBD2. This CDR3 contains 16 residues. Trimming at V came to 4 bases and at J to 4 bases, leaving 10 bases not matched to a gene. Germline V lookup: CDR1 LGHNA, CDR2 YNFKEQ. Here the CDR3 DNA reads TGTGCCAGCAGCCGAGCCCCAGCGGGGGTTGCAGATACGCAGTATTTT. The encoded protein is CASSRAPAGVADTQYF.

This clonotype came up many times. The rearrangement uses TRBV11-2 and TRBJ2-7; 8 nucleotides agree with TRBD2. Germline assignment: CDR1 SGHAT and CDR2 FQNNGV. V shed 4 bases and J 6 bases; nucleotides not matched to a gene: 29. There are 21 residues in the CDR3. Here the CDR3 reads CASSSFGGGSLTLGSLSEQYF. CDR3 sequence (DNA): TGTGCCAGCAGCTCCTTTGGCGGGGGGAGTCTTACCCTAGGCTCGCTAAGCGAGCAGTACTTC.

The genes are TRBV6-2 or TRBV6-3 and TRBJ2-1; no reliable D call. V was pared by 7 bases and J by 6 bases, with 10 bases between. Germline CDR1 MNHEY, CDR2 SVGEGT. The CDR3 has 12 amino acids. CDR3 amino acids: CASNDEVNEQFF. The CDR3 coding sequence is TGTGCCAGCAACGACGAGGTCAATGAGCAGTTCTTC.

The chain employs TRBV6-5 and TRBJ2-3; a possible D gene is TRBD2 (6 bases). Trimming took 4 bases from V and 2 from J, leaving 13 bases between them. This CDR3 is 15 amino acids long. CDR1 is MNHEY, CDR2 SVGAGI, per germline. This chain's CDR3 is CASSSAGPYTDTQYF. The CDR3 nucleotides are TGTGCCAGCAGTTCGGCGGGACCCTACACAGATACGCAGTATTTT.

This clonotype showed up just a few times. The V and J genes are TRBV4-3 and TRBJ1-2, with D maybe TRBD1 (5 bases). Trimming pared 0 bases from V and 5 bases from J, leaving 16 bases between. Per germline, CDR1 LGHNA and CDR2 YSLEER. The CDR3 covers 16 residues. CDR3 in DNA: TGCGCCAGCAGCCAAGATACAGGTCGGGGATTATATGGCTACACCTTC. This gives the protein CASSQDTGRGLYGYTF.

Remarks on this clonotype: A read error may be the cause here, since a much bigger clone is one base away. The chain combines TRBV2 with TRBJ2-5; TRBD2 agrees at 7 bases. The V and J ends lost 3 bases and 11 bases, in that order; junction bases with no gene match: 15. The germline CDR1 and CDR2 sequences are SNHLY and FYNNEI. This CDR3 comprises 15 residues. DNA of the CDR3: TGTGCCAGCAGTGACCGGCTAGCCGGGGGGAATGAGCAGTACTTC. The encoded protein is CASSDRLAGGNEQYF.

This clonotype was observed a handful of times. The V and J genes are TRBV4-3 and TRBJ2-1; 8 nucleotides match TRBD1. Looked up from germline, CDR1 is LGHNA and CDR2 is YSLEER. This CDR3 is built from 14 residues. V lost 5 bases and J lost 7; bases outside the gene matches: 7. The CDR3 DNA sequence: TGCGCCAGCAGCACAGGGGGGAAGGGGAATGAGCAGTTCTTC. Its translation is CASSTGGKGNEQFF.

At least ten counts were recorded for this clonotype. V is TRBV20-1 and J is TRBJ2-1; 7 nucleotides agree with TRBD2. The CDR3 extends over 15 amino acids. Germline values: CDR1 DFQATT, CDR2 SNEGSKA (reference sequence). V trimming: 0 bases; J trimming: 7 bases; junction bases outside the gene matches: 9. The CDR3 reads CSARDKPSGLNEQFF. Written as DNA, the CDR3 is TGCAGTGCTAGAGATAAACCTAGCGGATTAAATGAGCAGTTCTTC.